The 22 T cell receptor beta chains presented below share a single source sample, sequenced in a study of sequential checkpoint blockade in melanoma. Assay: immunoSEQ multiplex PCR; the TCRdb copy retains only in-frame clones and omits some. The sample includes 25,000 to 30,000 clones, around three quarters seen only once; the top ten take about an eighth. Regarding treatment: randomized to nivolumab then ipilimumab (arm A) or the reverse (arm B). The source was CD8+ T cells sorted from blood (inferred from file names), collected from a patient given nivolumab and ipilimumab in sequence. The receptors shown here come from a human donor with melanoma.

This rearrangement joins TRBV7-2 to TRBJ1-1; 8 bases fit TRBD1. Trimming cost V 5 bases and J 3 bases; bases outside gene matches: 5. This CDR3 is built from 14 residues. The V gene's germline CDR1 is SGHTA and CDR2 FQGNSA. The CDR3 spells CASSPGQGYTEAFF. Written as DNA, the CDR3 is TGTGCCAGCAGCCCCGGACAGGGTTACACTGAAGCTTTCTTT.

This chain connects TRBV2 to TRBJ2-7, with no clear D. V shed 6 bases and J shed 3 bases, with 12 bases lying between them. This CDR3 is 13 amino acids long. Germline lookup yields CDR1 SNHLY and CDR2 FYNNEI. CDR3 residues: CASSDAAHYEQYF. CDR3 DNA: TGTGCCAGCAGCGACGCGGCTCACTACGAGCAGTACTTC.

CDR3 amino acids: CASSPILLAEAFF. The CDR3 DNA follows: TGTGCCAGTAGTCCGATCCTTTTAGCTGAAGCTTTCTTT. The chain uses TRBV19 and TRBJ1-1; no reliable D call. From germline, CDR1 is LNHDA and CDR2 SQIVND (reference sequence). Trimming cost V 5 bases and J 6 bases, with 13 bases left between them. The CDR3 spans 13 residues. Variable domain in full (rest from reference TRBV19 and TRBJ1-1): DGGITQSPKYLFRKEGQNVTLSCEQNLNHDAMYWYRQDPGQGLRLIYYSQIVNDFQKGDIAEGYSVSREKKESFPLTVTSAQKNPTAFYLCASSPILLAEAFFGQGTRLTVV.

The chain joins TRBV7-8 to TRBJ1-5; D is unresolved. Germline CDR1 and CDR2: SGHVS and FQNEAQ. The CDR3 has 13 residues. Trimming removed 1 base at V and 6 bases at J, with 7 bases between. In DNA, the CDR3 is TGTGCCAGCAGCTTAGATTTATTTCAGCCCCAGCATTTT. Its translation is CASSLDLFQPQHF.

This clone was recorded once. The J gene is TRBJ1-6, the V gene TRBV4-1, with D unclear. This CDR3 is built from 17 residues. The germline gives CDR1 MGHRA, CDR2 YSYEKL. Between the trimmed V and J ends, which lost 4 bases and 7 bases, there was a span of 20 bases. The CDR3 protein is CASSRKPEAEKNSPLHF. CDR3 nucleotide sequence: TGCGCCAGCAGCCGAAAACCGGAGGCGGAAAAGAATTCACCCCTCCACTTT.

The rearrangement joins TRBV7-2 to TRBJ2-7; 7 bases align to TRBD1. V trimming: 5 bases; J trimming: 2 bases; junction bases outside the gene matches: 9. The CDR3 is 15 residues long. Germline-derived CDR1 and CDR2 are SGHTA and FQGNSA. The CDR3 region is CASSPWDTGAYEQYF. The CDR3 DNA sequence: TGTGCCAGCAGCCCCTGGGACACAGGGGCCTACGAGCAGTACTTC.

J is TRBJ1-2 and V is TRBV2; D not certain. Germline V gene sequence: CDR1 SNHLY, CDR2 FYNNEI. The CDR3 is made up of 12 amino acids. V lost 7 bases and J 2 bases, leaving 8 bases between the germline ends. DNA of the CDR3: TGTGCCAGCATGAGGGCGAACTATGGCTACACCTTC. This codes for CASMRANYGYTF.

This clone was found a few times. V is TRBV7-9 and J is TRBJ1-2; no firm D call. The CDR3 has 13 amino acids. Trimming shortened V by 2 bases and J by 3 bases, and 7 bases separated the two germline ends. From germline, CDR1 is SEHNR and CDR2 FQNEAQ (reference sequence). This chain's CDR3 is CASSLPSDYGYTF. CDR3 in DNA: TGTGCCAGCAGCTTACCAAGCGACTATGGCTACACCTTC.

In this sample, this clone turned up a few times. The chain links TRBV6-6 to TRBJ1-2; possible D gene TRBD1, 6 bases. V gave up 2 bases and J gave up 7 bases, with 17 bases separating them. CDR1 is MNHNY and CDR2 is SVGAGI in the germline V gene (reference sequence). There are 15 residues in the CDR3. CDR3 DNA sequence: TGTGCCAGCAGTTACGCCAGGGGCCGATATCTTGGCTACACCTTC. It is translated as CASSYARGRYLGYTF.

The rearrangement joins TRBV27 to TRBJ2-1; 8 nucleotides agree with TRBD2. This CDR3 spans 16 amino acids. The junction had 2 bases not matched to a gene; V was cut back by 0 bases and J by 1 base. The germline V gene has CDR1 MNHEY and CDR2 SMNVEV (reference sequence). Written as DNA, the CDR3 is TGTGCCAGCAGTTTATCCGGCGGGGGGTCCTACAATGAGCAGTTCTTC. It specifies CASSLSGGGSYNEQFF.

This chain links TRBV27 with TRBJ2-5; maybe TRBD1 (7 bases). Trimming removed 2 bases from V and 3 bases from J, with 10 bases in between. The CDR3 is 14 residues long. Germline CDR1 and CDR2: MNHEY and SMNVEV (reference sequence). CDR3 DNA: TGTGCCAGCAGTTTACAGGGGGGAGAAGAGACCCAGTACTTC. Translating it yields CASSLQGGEETQYF.

V is TRBV28 and J is TRBJ2-1; 16 nucleotides match TRBD2. Germline loops: CDR1 MDHEN, CDR2 SYDVKM. V gave up 6 bases and J gave up 2 bases; unmatched junction bases: 4. The CDR3 is 17 residues long. Here the CDR3 reads CASSLGTSGGAYNEQFF. The CDR3 coding sequence is TGTGCCAGCAGCCTCGGGACTAGCGGGGGGGCCTACAATGAGCAGTTCTTC.

The gene calls are TRBV19 and TRBJ2-1; D is ambiguous. CDR3 length equals 12 residues. Germline V gene lookup returns CDR1 LNHDA and CDR2 SQIVND (reference sequence). The germline V and J ends were trimmed by 5 bases and 5 bases, with 7 bases remaining between them. The CDR3 coding sequence is TGTGCCAGTAGTCCCCTAGACAATGAGCAGTTCTTC. It translates to CASSPLDNEQFF.

This clone occurred once. The chain couples TRBV2 to TRBJ1-1; D gene unclear. The CDR3 is 12 amino acids. CDR1 and CDR2 from the germline V gene are SNHLY and FYNNEI. V was pared by 6 bases and J by 1 base, with 6 bases between. CDR3 region: CASSLGNTEAFF. CDR3 DNA sequence: TGTGCCAGCAGCCTAGGGAACACTGAAGCTTTCTTT.

Note on this clone: Distinct nucleotide sequences in the sample also encode this CDR3. As DNA, the CDR3 is TGCGCCAGCAGCCAAGACCTCAGGGTGAGGTATGGCTACACCTTC. Encoded protein: CASSQDLRVRYGYTF. V and J are TRBV4-1 and TRBJ1-2; tentatively, D is TRBD1 (5 bases). Germline-derived CDR1 and CDR2 are MGHRA and YSYEKL. This CDR3 is 15 amino acids long. Trimming stripped 0 bases from V and 5 bases from J, with 13 bases between.

The sample holds one count of this clone. This chain joins TRBV7-6 and TRBJ2-7; 11 bases fit TRBD1. This CDR3 comprises 17 residues. V lost 3 bases and J lost 5; bases outside the gene matches: 12. CDR1 is SGHVS, CDR2 FNYEAQ, per germline. CDR3 bases: TGTGCCAGCAGCTTGGCGACCGGGACAGGGGGAACAGACGAGCAGTACTTC. This sequence encodes CASSLATGTGGTDEQYF.

CDR3 in amino acids: CASSLRQGVTEAFF. The CDR3 bases are TGTGCCAGCAGCTTACGACAGGGGGTCACTGAAGCTTTCTTT. V is TRBV7-9 and J is TRBJ1-1; 9 bases match TRBD1. The CDR3 sequence is 14 residues long. The germline gives CDR1 SEHNR, CDR2 FQNEAQ (reference sequence). With 2 bases clipped from V and 4 bases from J, the junction kept 2 bases outside the gene matches.

In nucleotides, the CDR3 is TGTGCCAGCAGTTTATTATGGGGAACAGGGAATGGCTACACCTTC. It is translated as CASSLLWGTGNGYTF. The rearrangement joins TRBV27 to TRBJ1-2, with TRBD1 as a possible D gene (6 bases). The germline V and J ends were trimmed by 1 base and 6 bases, with 15 bases remaining between them. CDR3 length: 15 amino acids. CDR1 and CDR2 (germline): MNHEY, SMNVEV (reference sequence).

This clone occurred a few times. The V call is TRBV6-5, the J call TRBJ2-3; 11 bases match TRBD1. The junction had 6 bases not matched to a gene; V was cut back by 5 bases and J by 2 bases. Germline V gives CDR1 MNHEY, CDR2 SVGAGI. This CDR3 has 16 amino acids. CDR3 nucleotides: TGTGCCAGCAGTAACTGGGACAGGGGGGCCACAGATACGCAGTATTTT. It codes for CASSNWDRGATDTQYF.

This chain uses TRBV10-3 with TRBJ2-3; D is undetermined. Germline V lookup: CDR1 ENHRY, CDR2 SYGVKD. This CDR3 has 13 amino acids. The V end lost 2 bases, the J end lost 3 bases, and 6 bases lay between the germline ends. CDR3 protein: CAISEDLTDTQYF. The CDR3 coding sequence is TGTGCCATCAGTGAGGACTTAACAGATACGCAGTATTTT.

The chain links TRBV28 to TRBJ2-2; D not resolved. The length of the CDR3 is 12 residues. Deletions cut 4 bases from V and 2 bases from J, with 2 bases between. Per germline, CDR1 MDHEN and CDR2 SYDVKM. CDR3 in amino acids: CASSSNTGELFF. In DNA, the CDR3 is TGTGCCAGCAGTTCTAACACCGGGGAGCTGTTTTTT.

V is TRBV30 and J is TRBJ1-4; D perhaps matches TRBD1 (6 bases). The CDR3 spans 18 residues. Trimming took off 4 bases at V and 0 bases at J, with 21 bases between the two ends. Germline V gene data show CDR1 as GTSNPN and CDR2 as SVGIG (reference sequence). CDR3 protein: CAWIYRQGRDATNEKLFF. In DNA, the CDR3 is TGTGCCTGGATATACCGTCAGGGGCGAGATGCAACTAATGAAAAACTGTTTTTT.